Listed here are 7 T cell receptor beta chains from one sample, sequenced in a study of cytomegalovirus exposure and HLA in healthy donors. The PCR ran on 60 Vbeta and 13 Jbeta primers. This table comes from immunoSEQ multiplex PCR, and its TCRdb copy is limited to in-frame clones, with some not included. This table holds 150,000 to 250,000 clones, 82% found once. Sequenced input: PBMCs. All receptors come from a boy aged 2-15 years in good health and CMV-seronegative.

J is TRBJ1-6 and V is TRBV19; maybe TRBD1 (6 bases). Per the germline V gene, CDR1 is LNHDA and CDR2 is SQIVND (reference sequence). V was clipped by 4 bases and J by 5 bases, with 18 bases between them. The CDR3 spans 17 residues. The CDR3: CASSRGGHRVHNSPLHF. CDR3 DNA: TGTGCCAGTAGTAGAGGGGGACACAGGGTGCATAATTCACCCCTCCACTTT. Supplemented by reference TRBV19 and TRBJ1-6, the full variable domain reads DGGITQSPKYLFRKEGQNVTLSCEQNLNHDAMYWYRQDPGQGLRLIYYSQIVNDFQKGDIAEGYSVSREKKESFPLTVTSAQKNPTAFYLCASSRGGHRVHNSPLHFGNGTRLTVT.

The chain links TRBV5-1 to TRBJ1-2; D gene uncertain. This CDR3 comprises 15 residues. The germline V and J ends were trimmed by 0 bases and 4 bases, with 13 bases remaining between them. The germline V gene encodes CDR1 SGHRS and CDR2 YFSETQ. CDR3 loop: CASSLALGSFYGYTF. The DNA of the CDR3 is TGCGCCAGCAGCTTGGCCTTGGGCAGCTTCTATGGCTACACCTTC.

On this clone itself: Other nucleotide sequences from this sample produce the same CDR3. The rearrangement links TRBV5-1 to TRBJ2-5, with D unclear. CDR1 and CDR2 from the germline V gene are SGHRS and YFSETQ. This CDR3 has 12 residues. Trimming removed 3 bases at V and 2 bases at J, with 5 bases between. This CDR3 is CASSSGQETQYF. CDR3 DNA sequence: TGCGCCAGCAGCTCGGGTCAAGAGACCCAGTACTTC. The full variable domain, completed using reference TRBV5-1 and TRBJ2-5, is KAGVTQTPRYLIKTRGQQVTLSCSPISGHRSVSWYQQTPGQGLQFLFEYFSETQRNKGNFPGRFSGRQFSNSRSEMNVSTLELGDSALYLCASSSGQETQYFGPGTRLLVL.

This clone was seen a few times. As DNA, the CDR3 is TGTGCCAGCATTCCCGGACTAGCGGGGGCGCCAATTGTCAGCACAGATACGCAGTATTTT. It encodes CASIPGLAGAPIVSTDTQYF. The chain has TRBV27 and TRBJ2-3; 13 bases align to TRBD2. The V segment lost 7 bases and the J segment 0 bases; nucleotides outside the gene matches: 16. Germline V CDR1 and CDR2: MNHEY, SMNVEV (reference sequence). The CDR3 totals 20 residues.

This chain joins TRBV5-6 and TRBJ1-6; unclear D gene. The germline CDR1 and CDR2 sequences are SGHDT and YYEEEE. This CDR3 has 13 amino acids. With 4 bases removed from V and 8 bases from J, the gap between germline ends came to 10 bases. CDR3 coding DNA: TGTGCCAGCAGCCATACAGTGGATTCACCCCTCCACTTT. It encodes CASSHTVDSPLHF.

The CDR3 bases are TGCGCCAGCAGCCAAGATGTTCCGGCGGGGCCTAGCACAGATACGCAGTATTTT. Its translation: CASSQDVPAGPSTDTQYF. The chain combines TRBV4-3 with TRBJ2-3; tentative D call: TRBD2 (6 bases). The CDR3 totals 18 residues. The germline V and J ends were trimmed by 0 bases and 0 bases, with 16 bases remaining between them. Looked up from germline, CDR1 is LGHNA and CDR2 is YSLEER.

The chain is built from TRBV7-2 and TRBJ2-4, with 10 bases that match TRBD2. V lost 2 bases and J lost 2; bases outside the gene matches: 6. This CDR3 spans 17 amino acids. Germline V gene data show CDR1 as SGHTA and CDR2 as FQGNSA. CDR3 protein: CASSLSTSGATKNIQYF. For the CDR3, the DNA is TGTGCCAGCAGCTTAAGCACTAGCGGGGCCACCAAAAACATTCAGTACTTC.